This TCR beta chain was observed in a study of blood T cell repertoires in COVID-19. Original methodology: Reference gene primer amplification in the assay estimated nucleated cell counts. The assay was immunoSEQ multiplex PCR, and TCRdb's table has in-frame clones only and misses some. The V and J calls and clone size are taken from that table; D and trimming were inferred from the DNA. In the table there are 250,000 to 300,000 clones, 80% to 90% of which are singletons. The ends lost 4 bases at V and 2 bases at J; junction bases unmatched: 8. Germline CDR1 reads SGHVS; CDR2 reads FQNEAQ. CDR3 size: 15 residues.

The sequence came from a man younger than 45 with acute COVID-19. Sequencing was done on a sample of PBMCs or T cells enriched from blood (not recorded which). The chain has TRBV7-8 and TRBJ2-7, with 7 positions matching TRBD2. Written as DNA, the CDR3 is TGTGCCAGCAGCTCTCGGGAGGAGATAACCTACGAGCAGTACGTC. Encoded protein: CASSSREEITYEQYV.